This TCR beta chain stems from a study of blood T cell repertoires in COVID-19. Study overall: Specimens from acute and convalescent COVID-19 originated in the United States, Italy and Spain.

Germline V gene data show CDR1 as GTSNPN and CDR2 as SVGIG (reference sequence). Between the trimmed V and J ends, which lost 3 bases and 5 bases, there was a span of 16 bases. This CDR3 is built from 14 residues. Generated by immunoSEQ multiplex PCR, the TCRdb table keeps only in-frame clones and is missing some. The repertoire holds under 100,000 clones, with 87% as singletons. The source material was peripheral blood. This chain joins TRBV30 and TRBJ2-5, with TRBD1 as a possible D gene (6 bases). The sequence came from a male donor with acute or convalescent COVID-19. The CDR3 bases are TGTGCCTGGAGCCATACAGGGACCGGGGAGACCCAGTACTTC. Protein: CAWSHTGTGETQYF.